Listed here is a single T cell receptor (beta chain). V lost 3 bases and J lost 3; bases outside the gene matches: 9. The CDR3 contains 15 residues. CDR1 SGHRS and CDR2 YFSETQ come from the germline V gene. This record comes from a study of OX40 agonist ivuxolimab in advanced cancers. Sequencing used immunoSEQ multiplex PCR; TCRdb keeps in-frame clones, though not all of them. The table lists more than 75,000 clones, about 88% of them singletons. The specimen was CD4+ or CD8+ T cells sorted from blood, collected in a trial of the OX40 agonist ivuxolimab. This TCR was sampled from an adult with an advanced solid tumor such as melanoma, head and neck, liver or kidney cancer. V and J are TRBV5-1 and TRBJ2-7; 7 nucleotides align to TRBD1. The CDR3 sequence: CASSSGTATVYEQYF. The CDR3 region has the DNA TGCGCCAGCAGCTCCGGGACAGCCACCGTCTACGAGCAGTACTTC.